The next 15 T cell receptor beta chains were all read from a single sample in a study of blood T cell repertoires in COVID-19 (dated by TCRdb to the early 2020s). Libraries were constructed by the immunoSEQ multiplex PCR assay. What TCRdb holds here is the immuneACCESS table cut down to in-frame rearrangements. Part of the clones is not present; checked against another copy, under half of the missing clones reflect an unresolved V gene, and the others are unexplained. In all, the sample holds about 300,000 clones, and around 88% of those were seen once. Jointly, the top ten make up under 8% of the sample. The specimen sequenced was peripheral blood. The origin of the receptors is a woman aged 25 to 39 who had recovered from COVID-19.

V usage is TRBV28 and J usage is TRBJ2-1; 8 bases align to TRBD2. CDR1 is MDHEN and CDR2 is SYDVKM in the germline V gene. The CDR3 extends over 16 amino acids. V gave up 6 bases and J gave up 7 bases; unmatched junction bases: 14. In DNA, the CDR3 is TGTGCCAGCAGCCCCGCCACGGGGGGGCCGCGGAATGAGCAGTTCTTC. Translating it yields CASSPATGGPRNEQFF.

This rearrangement joins TRBV4-2 to TRBJ1-1; D call uncertain. This CDR3 has 15 amino acids. From germline, CDR1 is LGHNA and CDR2 YNFKEQ. V was cut by 0 bases and J by 1 base, with 9 bases left in between. CDR3 amino acids: CASSQEVAGNTEAFF. The CDR3 coding sequence is TGTGCCAGCAGCCAAGAGGTCGCAGGGAACACTGAAGCTTTCTTT.

V and J are TRBV19 and TRBJ1-6, with unresolved D. Trimming took 6 bases from V and 10 from J, leaving 16 bases between them. This CDR3 contains 14 residues. Germline assignment: CDR1 LNHDA and CDR2 SQIVND (reference sequence). CDR3 DNA: TGTGCCAGTAGACAGCGGCCCCTGGGGTCACCCCTCCACTTT. This encodes CASRQRPLGSPLHF.

The V and J genes are TRBV28 and TRBJ1-3; tentative D call: TRBD1 (6 bases). Trimming pared 4 bases from V and 2 bases from J, leaving 15 bases between. Looked up from germline, CDR1 is MDHEN and CDR2 is SYDVKM. The CDR3 totals 16 residues. CDR3 in DNA: TGTGCCAGCAGTTCGGGGGGGGCAACGGCTGGAAACACCATATATTTT. This gives the protein CASSSGGATAGNTIYF.

As to this clone: Within the sample, other DNA sequences also encode this same CDR3. This chain uses TRBV28 with TRBJ1-5, with D hard to call. Per germline, CDR1 MDHEN and CDR2 SYDVKM. The CDR3 length is 12 residues. V was shortened by 1 base and J by 4 bases, with 2 bases between the two germline ends. This chain's CDR3 is CASSLLNQPQHF. The CDR3 nucleotides are TGTGCCAGCAGTTTATTAAATCAGCCCCAGCATTTT.

The chain joins TRBV3-1 (or the pseudogene TRBV3-2) to TRBJ2-2; D is uncertain. This CDR3 has 15 residues. Trimming removed 1 base at V and 6 bases at J, with 12 bases between. Germline V gene sequence: CDR1 LGHDT, CDR2 YNNKEL (reference sequence). The CDR3 DNA sequence: TGTGCCAGCAGCCAAGGTCTAGTAGGTCCCGGGGAGCTGTTTTTT. It translates to CASSQGLVGPGELFF.

This chain links TRBV28 with TRBJ1-1, with a possible D match to TRBD1 (5 bases). The CDR3 length is 13 residues. Per germline, CDR1 MDHEN and CDR2 SYDVKM. V shed 5 bases and J shed 6 bases, with 13 bases lying between them. The CDR3 bases are TGTGCCAGCAGTCGGAGGGGCCAGGCTGAAGCTTTCTTT. Translating it yields CASSRRGQAEAFF.

The CDR3 spells CASSDHPTGVEETQYF. The DNA of the CDR3 is TGTGCCAGCAGCGATCACCCGACAGGGGTGGAAGAGACCCAGTACTTC. The chain is built from TRBV3-1 (or the pseudogene TRBV3-2) and TRBJ2-5; 8 bases agree with TRBD1. CDR3 length: 16 residues. Trimming removed 5 bases from V and 3 bases from J; junction bases left unmatched: 11. The germline gives CDR1 LGHDT, CDR2 YNNKEL (reference sequence).

As to this clone: Only one base separates this from a far larger clonotype, so it likely reflects a read error. The chain has TRBV5-6 and TRBJ2-7; tentative D call: TRBD1 (7 bases). CDR3 length equals 14 residues. V was trimmed by 3 bases and J by 0 bases, leaving 10 bases between them. Germline-derived CDR1 and CDR2 are SGHDT and YYEEEE. CDR3 sequence: CASSWGDSSYEQYF. CDR3 sequence (DNA): TGTGCCAGCAGCTGGGGGGACAGCTCCTACGAGCAGTACTTC.

The V and J genes are TRBV10-3 and TRBJ2-3; 11 positions match TRBD2. The germline V gene encodes CDR1 ENHRY and CDR2 SYGVKD. There are 15 residues in the CDR3. With 6 bases clipped from V and 5 bases from J, the junction kept 7 bases outside the gene matches. As DNA, the CDR3 is TGTGCCATCAGACCGGGTAGCGGGGGGGGAGATACGCAGTATTTT. It encodes CAIRPGSGGGDTQYF.

The chain combines TRBV19 with TRBJ1-2; D perhaps matches TRBD1 (5 bases). Germline V CDR1 and CDR2: LNHDA, SQIVND (reference sequence). The CDR3 is 13 amino acids. Trimming took 8 bases from V and 4 from J, leaving 14 bases between them. CDR3 coding DNA: TGTGCCAGTTATGGAGTCGACAGCTATGGCTACACCTTC. It encodes CASYGVDSYGYTF.

The chain couples TRBV18 to TRBJ1-3; D remains unclear. Trimming stripped 3 bases from V and 4 bases from J, with 4 bases between. CDR1 is KGHSH and CDR2 is LQKENI in the germline V gene. There are 12 residues in the CDR3. The CDR3 reads CASSPAGNTIYF. The CDR3, as DNA: TGTGCCAGCTCACCGGCCGGAAACACCATATATTTT.

The chain recombines TRBV28 with TRBJ2-5; 7 bases are shared with TRBD1. Germline V gene sequence: CDR1 MDHEN, CDR2 SYDVKM. This CDR3 comprises 17 residues. J lost 2 bases, V lost 6 bases, and 15 bases had no gene match. The DNA of the CDR3 is TGTGCCAGCAGCAAGACAGGGATCGGGCCAGGTCAAGAGACCCAGTACTTC. It is translated as CASSKTGIGPGQETQYF.

The CDR3 here is CASSFLGTGGIEAFF. CDR3 coding DNA: TGCGCCAGCAGCTTCCTCGGGACAGGGGGCATTGAAGCTTTCTTT. V gene TRBV5-1 combines with J gene TRBJ1-1; 12 nucleotides align to TRBD1. The V and J ends lost 2 bases and 7 bases, in that order; junction bases with no gene match: 6. Germline V lookup: CDR1 SGHRS, CDR2 YFSETQ. This CDR3 is 15 amino acids long.

Details on this clone: Within the sample, other DNA sequences also encode this same CDR3. The chain recombines TRBV29-1 with TRBJ1-2; D perhaps matches TRBD1 (5 bases). The CDR3 has 12 amino acids. Germline CDR1 reads SQVTM; CDR2 reads ANQGSEA. Trimming removed 4 bases at V and 2 bases at J, with 8 bases between. CDR3 sequence reads: CSVGDRNYGYTF. The CDR3 DNA is TGCAGCGTTGGAGACAGAAACTATGGCTACACCTTC.